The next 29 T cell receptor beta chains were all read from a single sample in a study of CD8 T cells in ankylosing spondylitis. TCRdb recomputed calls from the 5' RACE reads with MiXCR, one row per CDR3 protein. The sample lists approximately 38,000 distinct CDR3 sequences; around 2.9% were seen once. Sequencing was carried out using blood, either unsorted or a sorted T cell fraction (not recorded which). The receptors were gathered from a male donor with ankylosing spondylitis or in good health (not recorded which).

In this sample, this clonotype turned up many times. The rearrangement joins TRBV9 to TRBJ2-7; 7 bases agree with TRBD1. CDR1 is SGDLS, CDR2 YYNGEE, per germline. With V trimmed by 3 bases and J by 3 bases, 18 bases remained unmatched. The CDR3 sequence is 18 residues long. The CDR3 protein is CASSEAPSLQGSYYEQYF. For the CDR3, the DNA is TGTGCCAGCAGCGAGGCCCCGTCTCTACAGGGGAGCTACTACGAGCAGTACTTC.

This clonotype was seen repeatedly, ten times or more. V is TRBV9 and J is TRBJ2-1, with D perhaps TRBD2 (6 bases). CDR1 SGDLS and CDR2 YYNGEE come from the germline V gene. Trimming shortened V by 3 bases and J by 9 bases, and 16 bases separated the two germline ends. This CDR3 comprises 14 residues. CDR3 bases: TGTGCCAGCAGCGCCCCGGAGCACGGGGGTGAGCAGTTCTTC. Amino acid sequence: CASSAPEHGGEQFF.

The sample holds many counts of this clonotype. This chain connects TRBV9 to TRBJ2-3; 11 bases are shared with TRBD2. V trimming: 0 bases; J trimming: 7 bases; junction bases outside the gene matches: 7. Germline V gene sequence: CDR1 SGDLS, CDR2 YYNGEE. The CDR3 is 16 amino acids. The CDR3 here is CASSVGLAGGRNTQYF. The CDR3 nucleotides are TGTGCCAGCAGCGTAGGGCTAGCGGGAGGCAGGAATACGCAGTATTTT.

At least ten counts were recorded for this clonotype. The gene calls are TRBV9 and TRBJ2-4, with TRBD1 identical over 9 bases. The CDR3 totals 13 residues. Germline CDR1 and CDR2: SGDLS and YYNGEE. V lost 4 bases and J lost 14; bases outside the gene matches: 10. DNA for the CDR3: TGTGCCAGCAGCTTCGGCGGCGGACAGGGGAAGTACTTC. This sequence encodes CASSFGGGQGKYF.

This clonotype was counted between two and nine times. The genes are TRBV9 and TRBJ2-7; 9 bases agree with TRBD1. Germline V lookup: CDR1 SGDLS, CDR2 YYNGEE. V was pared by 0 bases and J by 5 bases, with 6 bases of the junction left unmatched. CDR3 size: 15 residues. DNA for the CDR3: TGTGCCAGCAGCGTAGATGGGGGACAGGGACACGAGCAGTACTTC. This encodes CASSVDGGQGHEQYF.

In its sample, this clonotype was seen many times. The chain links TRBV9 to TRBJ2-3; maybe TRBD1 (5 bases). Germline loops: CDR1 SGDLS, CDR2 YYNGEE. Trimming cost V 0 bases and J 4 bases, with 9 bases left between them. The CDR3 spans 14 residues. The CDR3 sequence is CASSVEQVPDTQYF. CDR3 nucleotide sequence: TGTGCCAGCAGCGTAGAACAGGTCCCAGATACGCAGTATTTT.

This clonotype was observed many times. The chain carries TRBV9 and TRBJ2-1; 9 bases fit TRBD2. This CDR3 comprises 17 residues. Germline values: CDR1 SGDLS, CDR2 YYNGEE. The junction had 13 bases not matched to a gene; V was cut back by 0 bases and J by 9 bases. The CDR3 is CASSVATSGRGGTEQFF. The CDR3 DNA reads TGTGCCAGCAGCGTAGCTACTTCGGGGCGGGGGGGTACTGAGCAGTTCTTC. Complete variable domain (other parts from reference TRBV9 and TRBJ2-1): DSGVTQTPKHLITATGQRVTLRCSPRSGDLSVYWYQQSLDQGLQFLIQYYNGEERAKGNILERFSAQQFPDLHSELNLSSLELGDSALYFCASSVATSGRGGTEQFFGPGTRLTVL.

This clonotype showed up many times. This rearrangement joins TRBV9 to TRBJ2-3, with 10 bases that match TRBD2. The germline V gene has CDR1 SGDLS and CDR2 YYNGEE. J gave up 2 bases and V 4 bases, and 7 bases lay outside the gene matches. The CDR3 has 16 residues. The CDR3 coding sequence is TGTGCCAGCAGCCCTCGGACTAGCGGCTACACAGATACGCAGTATTTT. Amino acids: CASSPRTSGYTDTQYF.

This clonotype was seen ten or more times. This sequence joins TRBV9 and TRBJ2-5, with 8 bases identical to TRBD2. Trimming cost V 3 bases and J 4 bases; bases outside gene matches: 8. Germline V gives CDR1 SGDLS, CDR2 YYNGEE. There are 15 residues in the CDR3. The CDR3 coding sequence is TGTGCCAGCAGCGGGAGCCCGGGAGGGGGAGAGACCCAGTACTTC. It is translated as CASSGSPGGGETQYF. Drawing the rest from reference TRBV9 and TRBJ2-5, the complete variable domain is DSGVTQTPKHLITATGQRVTLRCSPRSGDLSVYWYQQSLDQGLQFLIQYYNGEERAKGNILERFSAQQFPDLHSELNLSSLELGDSALYFCASSGSPGGGETQYFGPGTRLLVL.

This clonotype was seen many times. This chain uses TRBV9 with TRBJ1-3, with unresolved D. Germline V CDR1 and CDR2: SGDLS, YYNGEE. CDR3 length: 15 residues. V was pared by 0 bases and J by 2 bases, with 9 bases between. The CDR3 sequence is CASSVGPRPGNTIYF. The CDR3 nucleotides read TGTGCCAGCAGCGTAGGCCCTCGCCCTGGAAACACCATATATTTT.

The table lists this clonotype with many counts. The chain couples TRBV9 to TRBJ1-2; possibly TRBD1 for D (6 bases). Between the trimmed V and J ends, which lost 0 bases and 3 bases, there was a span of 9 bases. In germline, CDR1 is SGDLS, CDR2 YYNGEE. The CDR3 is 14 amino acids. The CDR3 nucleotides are TGTGCCAGCAGCGTAGCAGGGGCCGACTATGGCTACACCTTC. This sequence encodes CASSVAGADYGYTF.

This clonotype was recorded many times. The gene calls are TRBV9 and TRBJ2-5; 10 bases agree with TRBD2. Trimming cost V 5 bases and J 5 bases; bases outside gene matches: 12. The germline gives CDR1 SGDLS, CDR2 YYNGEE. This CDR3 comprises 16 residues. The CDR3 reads CASSHTGTSVRETQYF. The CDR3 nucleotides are TGTGCCAGCAGTCACACCGGGACTAGCGTCAGGGAGACCCAGTACTTC.

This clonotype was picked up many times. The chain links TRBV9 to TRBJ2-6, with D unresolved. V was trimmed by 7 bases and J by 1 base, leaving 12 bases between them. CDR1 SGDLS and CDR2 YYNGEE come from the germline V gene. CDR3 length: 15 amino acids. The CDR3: CASGKTSSGANVLTF. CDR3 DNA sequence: TGTGCCAGCGGGAAGACCTCGTCTGGGGCCAACGTCCTGACTTTC.

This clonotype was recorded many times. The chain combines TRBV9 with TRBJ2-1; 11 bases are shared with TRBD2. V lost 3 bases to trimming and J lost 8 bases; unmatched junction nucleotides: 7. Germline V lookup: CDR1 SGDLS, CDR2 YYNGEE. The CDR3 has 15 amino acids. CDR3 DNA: TGTGCCAGCAGCGGCAGTAGCGGGAGGGCCGATGAGCAGTTCTTC. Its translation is CASSGSSGRADEQFF.

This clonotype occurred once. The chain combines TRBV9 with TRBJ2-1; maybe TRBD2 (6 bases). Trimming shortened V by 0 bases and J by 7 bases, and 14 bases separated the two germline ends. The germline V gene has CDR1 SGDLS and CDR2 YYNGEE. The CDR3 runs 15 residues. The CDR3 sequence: CASSVVSGLWNEQFF. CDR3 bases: TGTGCCAGCAGCGTAGTTAGCGGCTTATGGAATGAGCAGTTCTTC.

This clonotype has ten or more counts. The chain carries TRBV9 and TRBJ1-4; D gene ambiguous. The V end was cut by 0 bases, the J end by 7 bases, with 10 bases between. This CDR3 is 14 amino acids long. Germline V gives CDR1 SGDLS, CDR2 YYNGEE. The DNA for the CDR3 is TGTGCCAGCAGCGTAGACGGACCCGGTGAAAAACTGTTTTTT. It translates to CASSVDGPGEKLFF. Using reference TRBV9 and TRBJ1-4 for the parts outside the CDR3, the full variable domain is DSGVTQTPKHLITATGQRVTLRCSPRSGDLSVYWYQQSLDQGLQFLIQYYNGEERAKGNILERFSAQQFPDLHSELNLSSLELGDSALYFCASSVDGPGEKLFFGSGTQLSVL.

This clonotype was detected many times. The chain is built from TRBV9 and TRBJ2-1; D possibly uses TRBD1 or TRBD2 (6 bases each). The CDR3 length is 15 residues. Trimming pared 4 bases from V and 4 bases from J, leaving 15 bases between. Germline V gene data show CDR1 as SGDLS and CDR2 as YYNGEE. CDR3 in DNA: TGTGCCAGCAGCCCGGTCCCGGGGGCGTACAATGAGCAGTTCTTC. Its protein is CASSPVPGAYNEQFF.

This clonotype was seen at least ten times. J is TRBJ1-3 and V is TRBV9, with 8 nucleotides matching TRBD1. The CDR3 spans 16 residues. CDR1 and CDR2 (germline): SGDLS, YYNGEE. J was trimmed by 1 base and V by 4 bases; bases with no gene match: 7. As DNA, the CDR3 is TGTGCCAGCAGCTTTTCACAGGGGGTGTCTGGAAACACCATATATTTT. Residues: CASSFSQGVSGNTIYF. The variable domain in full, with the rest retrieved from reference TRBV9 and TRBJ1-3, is DSGVTQTPKHLITATGQRVTLRCSPRSGDLSVYWYQQSLDQGLQFLIQYYNGEERAKGNILERFSAQQFPDLHSELNLSSLELGDSALYFCASSFSQGVSGNTIYFGEGSWLTVV.

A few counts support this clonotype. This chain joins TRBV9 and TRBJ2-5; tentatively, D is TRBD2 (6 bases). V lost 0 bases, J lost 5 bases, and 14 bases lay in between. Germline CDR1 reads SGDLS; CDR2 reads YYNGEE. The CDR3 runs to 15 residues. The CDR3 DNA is TGTGCCAGCAGCGTAGGCGGGGAACAGGCCGAGACCCAGTACTTC. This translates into CASSVGGEQAETQYF.

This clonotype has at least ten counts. The CDR3, as DNA: TGTGCCAGCAGCCAGGGGGGGAGGCTCCTCACAGATACGCAGTATTTT. As protein: CASSQGGRLLTDTQYF. The chain carries TRBV9 and TRBJ2-3; D is possibly TRBD1 or TRBD2 (7 bases each). The CDR3 is 16 amino acids. Trimming cost V 4 bases and J 2 bases, with 17 bases left between them. Germline-derived CDR1 and CDR2 are SGDLS and YYNGEE.

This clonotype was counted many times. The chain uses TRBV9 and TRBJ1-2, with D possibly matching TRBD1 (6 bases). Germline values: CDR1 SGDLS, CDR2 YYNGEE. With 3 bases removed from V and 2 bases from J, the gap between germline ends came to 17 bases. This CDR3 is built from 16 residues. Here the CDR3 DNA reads TGTGCCAGCAGCGGAACTGCAGGGGCCCCGAACTATGGCTACACCTTC. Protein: CASSGTAGAPNYGYTF.

The CDR3 DNA follows: TGTGCCAGCAGCGTGGGGACAGGGGTAGAGTACGAGCAGTACTTC. Amino acid sequence: CASSVGTGVEYEQYF. This sequence joins TRBV9 and TRBJ2-7; 10 nucleotides match TRBD1. J lost 4 bases, V lost 2 bases, and 6 bases had no gene match. The germline CDR1 and CDR2 sequences are SGDLS and YYNGEE. The CDR3 is 15 residues long.

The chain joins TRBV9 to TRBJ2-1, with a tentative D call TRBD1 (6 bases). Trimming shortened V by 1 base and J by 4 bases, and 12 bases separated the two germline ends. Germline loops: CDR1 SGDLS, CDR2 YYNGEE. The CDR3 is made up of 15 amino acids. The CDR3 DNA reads TGTGCCAGCAGCGTAAGTTGGGGGCGATACAATGAGCAGTTCTTC. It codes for CASSVSWGRYNEQFF.

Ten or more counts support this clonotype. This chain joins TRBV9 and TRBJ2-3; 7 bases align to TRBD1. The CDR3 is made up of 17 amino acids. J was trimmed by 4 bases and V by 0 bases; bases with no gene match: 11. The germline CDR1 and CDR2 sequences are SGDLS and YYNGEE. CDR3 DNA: TGTGCCAGCAGCGTAGGGCGGGTGAACAGGGGCGCAGATACGCAGTATTTT. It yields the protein CASSVGRVNRGADTQYF.

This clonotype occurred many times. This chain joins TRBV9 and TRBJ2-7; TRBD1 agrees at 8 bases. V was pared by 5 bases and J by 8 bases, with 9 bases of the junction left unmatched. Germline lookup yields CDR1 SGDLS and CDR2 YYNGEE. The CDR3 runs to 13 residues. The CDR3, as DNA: TGTGCCAGCAGTGCCATGCCAGGGGGCAAGCAGTACTTC. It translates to CASSAMPGGKQYF.

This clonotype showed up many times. CDR3 protein: CASSEGAGSWSPRITGELFF. The CDR3 DNA reads as TGTGCCAGCAGCGAAGGAGCGGGATCCTGGTCCCCCCGGATCACCGGGGAGCTGTTTTTT. J is TRBJ2-2 and V is TRBV9; the match to TRBD2 covers 7 bases. The CDR3 length is 20 residues. Germline loops: CDR1 SGDLS, CDR2 YYNGEE. V lost 3 bases, J lost 4 bases, and 21 bases stayed unmatched.

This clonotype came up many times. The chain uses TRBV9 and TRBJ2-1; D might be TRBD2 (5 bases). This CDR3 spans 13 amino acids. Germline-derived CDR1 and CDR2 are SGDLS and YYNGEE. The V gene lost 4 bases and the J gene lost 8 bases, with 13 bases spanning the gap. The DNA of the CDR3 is TGTGCCAGCAGCCCCGGGGTTAGGGATGAGCAGTTCTTC. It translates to CASSPGVRDEQFF.

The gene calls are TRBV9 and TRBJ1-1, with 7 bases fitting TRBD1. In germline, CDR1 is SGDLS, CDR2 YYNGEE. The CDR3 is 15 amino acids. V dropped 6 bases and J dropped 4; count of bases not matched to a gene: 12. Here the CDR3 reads CASNGLGQPTTEAFF. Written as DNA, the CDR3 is TGTGCCAGCAACGGGTTGGGACAGCCGACCACTGAAGCTTTCTTT.

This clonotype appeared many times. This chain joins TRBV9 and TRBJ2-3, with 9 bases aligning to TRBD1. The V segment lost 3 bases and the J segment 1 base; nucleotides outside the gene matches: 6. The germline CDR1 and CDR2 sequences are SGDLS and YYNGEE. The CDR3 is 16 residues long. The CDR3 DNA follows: TGTGCCAGCAGCGATTTACAGGGGGCTGGCACAGATACGCAGTATTTT. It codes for CASSDLQGAGTDTQYF.